These 30 T cell receptor beta chains share one sample of origin, sequenced in a study of T-cell reconstitution after alpha-beta-depleted transplantation in children. TCRbeta library preparation incorporated unique molecular identifiers. TCRdb itself ran the PCR reads through MiXCR, one entry per CDR3 protein. The sample lists 210,000 or so distinct CDR3 sequences, approximately 9% occurring once. This material consisted of PBMCs from the stem cell graft donor, taken from the stem cell graft. All receptors come from a human donor who donated a stem cell graft to a child with acute lymphoblastic leukemia.

This clonotype was seen many times. The chain links TRBV12-3 or TRBV12-4 to TRBJ1-1, with D perhaps TRBD1 (5 bases). V lost 8 bases to trimming and J lost 5 bases, with 21 bases between them. The length of the CDR3 is 15 residues. DNA for the CDR3: TGTGCCAGCGTCCCACAGGCTGGCTTGAGTACTGAAGCTTTCTTT. Translated: CASVPQAGLSTEAFF.

The sample holds many counts of this clonotype. The rearrangement joins TRBV29-1 to TRBJ2-3; no clear D gene. In germline, CDR1 is SQVTM, CDR2 ANQGSEA. The CDR3 runs to 11 residues. V was clipped by 6 bases and J by 5 bases, with 9 bases between them. The CDR3 DNA reads TGCAGCGTCGGGCCAGGAGATACGCAGTATTTT. It codes for CSVGPGDTQYF.

This clonotype was observed many times. The V gene is TRBV6-5, the J gene TRBJ2-2; 12 bases map to TRBD2. V shed 2 bases, J shed 4 bases, and the junction held 5 bases outside the gene matches. Germline-derived CDR1 and CDR2 are MNHEY and SVGAGI. The CDR3 loop spans 17 amino acids. CDR3 in amino acids: CASSYPLAGGRTGELFF. DNA of the CDR3: TGTGCCAGCAGTTACCCTCTAGCGGGGGGGCGCACCGGGGAGCTGTTTTTT.

In this sample, this clonotype turned up a few times. The chain couples TRBV11-2 to TRBJ2-3; TRBD1 matches at 7 bases. The trim removed 5 bases at V and 4 bases at J, leaving 3 bases unmatched. Germline-derived CDR1 and CDR2 are SGHAT and FQNNGV. This CDR3 has 13 residues. This chain's CDR3 is CASSRGGPDTQYF. The CDR3 region has the DNA TGTGCCAGCAGCCGAGGGGGCCCAGATACGCAGTATTTT.

The chain is built from TRBV11-2 and TRBJ2-5, with D unresolved. The CDR3 is made up of 14 amino acids. Trimming cost V 7 bases and J 5 bases, with 17 bases left between them. Germline CDR1 is SGHAT and CDR2 is FQNNGV. The CDR3: CASNLLGYSETQYF. DNA for the CDR3: TGTGCCAGCAACCTATTGGGTTACTCGGAGACCCAGTACTTC. The full variable domain, its missing parts supplied by reference TRBV11-2 and TRBJ2-5, is EAGVAQSPRYKIIEKRQSVAFWCNPISGHATLYWYQQILGQGPKLLIQFQNNGVVDDSQLPKDRFSAERLKGVDSTLKIQPAKLEDSAVYLCASNLLGYSETQYFGPGTRLLVL.

This clonotype showed up many times. Here the CDR3 reads CASCSYGNEQFF. DNA of the CDR3: TGTGCCAGCTGCTCGTATGGGAATGAGCAGTTCTTC. The chain combines TRBV6-2 or TRBV6-3 with TRBJ2-1; D gene uncertain. The CDR3 is 12 amino acids. With 8 bases removed from V and 7 bases from J, the gap between germline ends came to 12 bases. Germline CDR1 is MNHEY and CDR2 is SVGEGT.

This clonotype appeared many times. This chain uses TRBV5-1 with TRBJ2-7; D gene ambiguous. Germline V gene data show CDR1 as SGHRS and CDR2 as YFSETQ. Trimming took off 1 base at V and 3 bases at J, with 14 bases between the two ends. The CDR3 covers 15 residues. For the CDR3, the DNA is TGCGCCAGCAGCTTGCTACAGAATGAGTACTACGAGCAGTACTTC. It translates to CASSLLQNEYYEQYF.

J is TRBJ2-5 and V is TRBV30, with D uncertain. The CDR3 runs 12 residues. The germline CDR1 and CDR2 sequences are GTSNPN and SVGIG (reference sequence). V lost 0 bases, J lost 2 bases, and 4 bases lay in between. Here the CDR3 DNA reads TGTGCCTGGAGTGTGGGGCAAGAGACCCAGTACTTC. Its protein is CAWSVGQETQYF.

The sample holds a few counts of this clonotype. The chain has TRBV7-2 and TRBJ1-2; no definite D call. Trimming stripped 5 bases from V and 2 bases from J, with 9 bases between. Germline loops: CDR1 SGHTA, CDR2 FQGNSA. This CDR3 comprises 13 residues. In DNA form, the CDR3 reads TGTGCCAGCAGCAACACAGCAAACTATGGCTACACCTTC. Residues: CASSNTANYGYTF.

This clonotype was recorded at least ten times. V and J are TRBV6-1 and TRBJ2-1, with 12 bases fitting TRBD2. The V and J ends lost 6 bases and 3 bases, in that order; junction bases with no gene match: 3. The CDR3 contains 15 residues. Looked up from germline, CDR1 is MNHNS and CDR2 is SASEGT. CDR3: CASRWTSGDYNEQFF. CDR3 sequence (DNA): TGTGCCAGCAGATGGACTAGCGGGGACTACAATGAGCAGTTCTTC.

This clonotype came up a few times. V gene TRBV5-5 combines with J gene TRBJ2-1; 9 positions match TRBD1. Per the germline V gene, CDR1 is SGHKS and CDR2 is YYEKEE (reference sequence). After removal of 0 bases from V and 5 bases from J, the junction contained 3 bases not matched to a gene. CDR3 length equals 15 residues. For the CDR3, the DNA is TGTGCCAGCAGCTTGGAGGGACAGGGCCACAATGAGCAGTTCTTC. It encodes CASSLEGQGHNEQFF.

This clonotype was seen many times. The chain carries TRBV3-1 and TRBJ2-4, with 7 bases that match TRBD1. The CDR3 has 15 amino acids. CDR1 is LGHDT, CDR2 YNNKEL, per germline (reference sequence). Germline trimming cut 4 bases from V and 6 bases from J; bases unmatched to any gene: 9. The CDR3 loop is CASSPRQGGGNIQYF. The DNA for the CDR3 is TGTGCCAGCAGCCCCCGACAGGGTGGAGGAAACATTCAGTACTTC.

This clonotype was seen only a few times. The chain uses TRBV20-1 and TRBJ1-4; no firm D call. The CDR3 sequence is 14 residues long. CDR1 DFQATT and CDR2 SNEGSKA come from the germline V gene (reference sequence). Trimming removed 0 bases from V and 7 bases from J, with 12 bases in between. This CDR3 reads CSAREVSGGEKLFF. DNA of the CDR3: TGCAGTGCTAGAGAAGTGAGTGGTGGTGAAAAACTGTTTTTT.

The chain couples TRBV4-2 to TRBJ1-2, with TRBD1 identical over 7 bases. Trimming at V came to 4 bases and at J to 8 bases, leaving 13 bases not matched to a gene. The CDR3 runs 15 residues. The germline gives CDR1 LGHNA, CDR2 YNFKEQ. The CDR3, as DNA: TGTGCCAGCAGCCCTCGAGATACAGGGGAAGGAGGCTACACCTTC. As protein: CASSPRDTGEGGYTF.

This clonotype was counted ten times or more. V gene TRBV5-1 combines with J gene TRBJ2-3; D might be TRBD1 or TRBD2, each matching 5 bases. CDR1 is SGHRS, CDR2 YFSETQ, per germline. The CDR3 runs to 16 residues. Trimming stripped 5 bases from V and 6 bases from J, with 22 bases between. For the CDR3, the DNA is TGCGCCAGCAGTTCTTCCGTTCAACTTGGGACCGATACGCAGTATTTT. Its protein product is CASSSSVQLGTDTQYF.

The J gene is TRBJ1-1, the V gene TRBV6-5; the match to TRBD1 covers 7 bases. V lost 0 bases to trimming and J lost 9 bases; unmatched junction nucleotides: 7. The length of the CDR3 is 14 residues. Germline CDR1 is MNHEY and CDR2 is SVGAGI. CDR3 DNA sequence: TGTGCCAGCAGTTACTCCCGGGCGACAGGGAAAGCTTTCTTT. Protein sequence: CASSYSRATGKAFF.

The chain has TRBV6-2 or TRBV6-3 and TRBJ2-2; D perhaps matches TRBD1 (6 bases). The CDR3 is 20 amino acids. The ends were cut back, 6 bases at V and 4 bases at J, with 30 bases in the middle. Germline V gene sequence: CDR1 MNHEY, CDR2 SVGEGT. The CDR3 loop reads CASRPSWLGQGIWGTGELFF. The DNA of the CDR3 is TGTGCCAGCAGACCCTCGTGGCTGGGGCAGGGGATCTGGGGCACCGGGGAGCTGTTTTTT.

Many counts were recorded for this clonotype. This sequence joins TRBV7-8 and TRBJ1-6; D uncertain. This CDR3 is built from 14 residues. Per germline, CDR1 SGHVS and CDR2 FQNEAQ. The V end was cut by 5 bases, the J end by 5 bases, with 10 bases between. The CDR3 nucleotides are TGTGCCAGCAGCGCCCTCCTTGATAATTCACCCCTCCACTTT. Its protein product is CASSALLDNSPLHF.

The chain joins TRBV5-1 to TRBJ1-2; D is unresolved. Trimming shortened V by 0 bases and J by 7 bases, and 16 bases separated the two germline ends. The CDR3 is made up of 15 amino acids. Germline V CDR1 and CDR2: SGHRS, YFSETQ. The chain's CDR3 is CASSLEVGTFGGYTF. DNA of the CDR3: TGCGCCAGCAGCTTGGAGGTCGGAACTTTCGGTGGCTACACCTTC.

In this sample, this clonotype turned up a few times. CDR3 protein: CSASSDTGELFF. CDR3 DNA: TGCAGTGCTAGTTCAGACACCGGGGAGCTGTTTTTT. J is TRBJ2-2 and V is TRBV20-1, with D unresolved. V shed 3 bases and J shed 3 bases, with 5 bases lying between them. Germline CDR1 reads DFQATT; CDR2 reads SNEGSKA (reference sequence). There are 12 residues in the CDR3.

This clonotype was counted between two and nine times. V is TRBV25-1 and J is TRBJ2-3, with 8 bases lining up with TRBD1. The V gene end was trimmed by 3 bases and the J gene end by 5 bases; junction bases not matched to a gene: 10. CDR1 is MGHDK, CDR2 SYGVNS, per germline. This CDR3 contains 16 residues. The CDR3 nucleotides are TGTGCCAGCAGTGATACCGGACAGGGTAGTCGAGATACGCAGTATTTT. Its translation: CASSDTGQGSRDTQYF.

V is TRBV29-1 and J is TRBJ1-2; 8 positions agree with TRBD1. The CDR3 length is 14 residues. Germline CDR1 reads SQVTM; CDR2 reads ANQGSEA. The junction had 10 bases not matched to a gene; V was cut back by 4 bases and J by 6 bases. CDR3 amino acids: CSVGSDRDLHGYTF. The CDR3 DNA follows: TGCAGCGTTGGATCGGACAGGGATTTGCATGGCTACACCTTC.

V and J are TRBV7-9 and TRBJ1-2; D is ambiguous. The V end lost 5 bases, the J end lost 3 bases, and 13 bases lay between the germline ends. The germline gives CDR1 SEHNR, CDR2 FQNEAQ (reference sequence). The CDR3 totals 14 residues. The CDR3 protein is CASSPTRVDYGYTF. In DNA, the CDR3 is TGTGCCAGCAGCCCAACAAGGGTTGACTATGGCTACACCTTC.

The genes are TRBV20-1 and TRBJ2-7; D may correspond to TRBD1 or TRBD2 (5 bases each). The V gene lost 0 bases and the J gene lost 0 bases, with 24 bases spanning the gap. The CDR3 totals 19 residues. Germline V gives CDR1 DFQATT, CDR2 SNEGSKA (reference sequence). This chain's CDR3 is CSARDGAAPTRGSSYEQYF. The DNA of the CDR3 is TGCAGTGCTAGAGATGGCGCAGCACCAACTAGGGGTAGCTCCTACGAGCAGTACTTC.

The chain uses TRBV2 and TRBJ2-2, with D maybe TRBD1 (5 bases). CDR3 length equals 14 residues. The germline gives CDR1 SNHLY, CDR2 FYNNEI. Trimming removed 10 bases at V and 3 bases at J, with 15 bases between. The CDR3 here is CAICLGQYTGELFF. CDR3 nucleotides: TGTGCCATCTGTTTGGGGCAGTACACCGGGGAGCTGTTTTTT.

This clonotype has just a few counts. V is TRBV5-1 and J is TRBJ2-5; TRBD1 matches 10 bases. The CDR3 length is 15 residues. V gave up 4 bases and J gave up 5 bases; unmatched junction bases: 8. Germline assignment: CDR1 SGHRS and CDR2 YFSETQ. The CDR3 DNA follows: TGCGCCAGCAGCCTCGGACAGGGGGTTTCGGAGACCCAGTACTTC. This translates into CASSLGQGVSETQYF. Full variable domain (rest looked up from reference TRBV5-1 and TRBJ2-5): KAGVTQTPRYLIKTRGQQVTLSCSPISGHRSVSWYQQTPGQGLQFLFEYFSETQRNKGNFPGRFSGRQFSNSRSEMNVSTLELGDSALYLCASSLGQGVSETQYFGPGTRLLVL.

This clonotype was seen many times. This chain connects TRBV5-1 to TRBJ2-1; D gene unclear. This CDR3 is built from 13 residues. V was trimmed by 4 bases and J by 5 bases, leaving 10 bases between them. Germline V gene data show CDR1 as SGHRS and CDR2 as YFSETQ. The CDR3 DNA reads TGCGCCAGCAGCGCCATCTTAAACAATGAGCAGTTCTTC. It translates to CASSAILNNEQFF.

The chain joins TRBV24-1 to TRBJ1-1; D call uncertain. Germline V gene data show CDR1 as KGHDR and CDR2 as SFDVKD. This CDR3 region has 10 residues. The V end lost 4 bases, the J end lost 9 bases, and 5 bases lay between the germline ends. This chain's CDR3 is CATSDPKAFF. CDR3 in DNA: TGTGCCACCAGTGACCCGAAAGCTTTCTTT.

A few counts support this clonotype. The genes are TRBV5-1 and TRBJ1-1, with TRBD1 matching over 8 bases. This CDR3 comprises 15 residues. J gave up 1 base and V 0 bases, and 2 bases lay outside the gene matches. CDR1 is SGHRS and CDR2 is YFSETQ in the germline V gene. The CDR3 is CASSLDRGKNTEAFF. The CDR3 bases are TGCGCCAGCAGCTTGGACAGGGGGAAGAACACTGAAGCTTTCTTT.

This clonotype came up a few times. V is TRBV28 and J is TRBJ2-2; 7 nucleotides line up with TRBD1. Germline CDR1 MDHEN, CDR2 SYDVKM. CDR3 length: 14 amino acids. V shed 6 bases, J shed 4 bases, and the junction held 5 bases outside the gene matches. CDR3 nucleotides: TGTGCCAGCAGATCGGGACAGAGCACCGGGGAGCTGTTTTTT. Translated: CASRSGQSTGELFF.